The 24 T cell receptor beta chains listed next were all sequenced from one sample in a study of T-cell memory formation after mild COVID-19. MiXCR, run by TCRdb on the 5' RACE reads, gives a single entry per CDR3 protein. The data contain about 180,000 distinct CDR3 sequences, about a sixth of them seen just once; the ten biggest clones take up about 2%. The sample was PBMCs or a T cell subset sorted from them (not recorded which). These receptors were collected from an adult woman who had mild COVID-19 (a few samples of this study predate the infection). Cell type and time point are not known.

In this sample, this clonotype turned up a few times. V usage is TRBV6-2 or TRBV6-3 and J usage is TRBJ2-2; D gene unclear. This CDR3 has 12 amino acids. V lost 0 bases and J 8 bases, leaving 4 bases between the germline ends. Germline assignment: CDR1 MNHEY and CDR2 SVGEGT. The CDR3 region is CASSYSTGELFF. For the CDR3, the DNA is TGTGCCAGCAGTTACTCAACGGGGGAGCTGTTTTTT.

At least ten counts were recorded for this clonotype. CDR3 DNA: TGTGCCAGCAGTTCGGGACCACTCTACGAGCAGTACTTC. This encodes CASSSGPLYEQYF. The chain joins TRBV28 to TRBJ2-7, with D perhaps assigned TRBD1 or TRBD2 (5 bases each). The CDR3 is 13 residues long. Germline CDR1 MDHEN, CDR2 SYDVKM. V was clipped by 4 bases and J by 3 bases, with 10 bases between them.

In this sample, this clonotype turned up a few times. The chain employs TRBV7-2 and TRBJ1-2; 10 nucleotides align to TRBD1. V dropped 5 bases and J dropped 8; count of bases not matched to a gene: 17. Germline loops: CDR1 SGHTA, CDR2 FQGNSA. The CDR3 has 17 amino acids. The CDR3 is CASSLFYRDRGPGGYTF. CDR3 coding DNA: TGTGCCAGCAGCCTCTTTTACCGGGACAGGGGACCGGGCGGCTACACCTTC. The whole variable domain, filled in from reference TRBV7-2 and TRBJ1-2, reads GAGVSQSPSNKVTEKGKDVELRCDPISGHTALYWYRQSLGQGLEFLIYFQGNSAPDKSGLPSDRFSAERTGGSVSTLTIQRTQQEDSAVYLCASSLFYRDRGPGGYTFGSGTRLTVV.

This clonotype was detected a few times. This chain's CDR3 is CASHGQGSNTEAFF. CDR3 nucleotides: TGCGCCAGCCATGGACAGGGCTCGAACACTGAAGCTTTCTTT. The gene calls are TRBV5-1 and TRBJ1-1, with 8 bases identical to TRBD1. This CDR3 region has 14 residues. The V and J ends lost 7 bases and 1 base, in that order; junction bases with no gene match: 6. Per the germline V gene, CDR1 is SGHRS and CDR2 is YFSETQ.

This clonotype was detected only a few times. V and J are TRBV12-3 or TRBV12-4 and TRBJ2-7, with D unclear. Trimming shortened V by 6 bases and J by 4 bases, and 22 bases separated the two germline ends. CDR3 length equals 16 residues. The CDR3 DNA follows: TGTGCCAGCAGCTTCTTCGGCCGAAGGGATGGGTACGAGCAGTACTTC. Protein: CASSFFGRRDGYEQYF.

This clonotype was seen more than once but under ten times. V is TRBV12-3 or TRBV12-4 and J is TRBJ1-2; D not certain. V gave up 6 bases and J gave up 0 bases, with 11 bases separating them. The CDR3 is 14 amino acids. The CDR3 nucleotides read TGTGCCAGCAGAGAGACGGCCTCTAACTATGGCTACACCTTC. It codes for CASRETASNYGYTF.

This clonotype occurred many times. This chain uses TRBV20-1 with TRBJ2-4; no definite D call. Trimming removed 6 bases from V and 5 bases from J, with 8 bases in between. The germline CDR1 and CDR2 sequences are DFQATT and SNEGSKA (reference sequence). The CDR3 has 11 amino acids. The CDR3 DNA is TGCAGTGCCCCTCCCCAAAACATTCAGTACTTC. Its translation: CSAPPQNIQYF.

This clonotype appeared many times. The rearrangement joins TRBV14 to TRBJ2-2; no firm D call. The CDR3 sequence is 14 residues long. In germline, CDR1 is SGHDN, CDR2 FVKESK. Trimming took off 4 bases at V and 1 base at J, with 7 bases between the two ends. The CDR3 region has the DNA TGTGCCAGCAGCCTCCGACAGAACACCGGGGAGCTGTTTTTT. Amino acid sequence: CASSLRQNTGELFF.

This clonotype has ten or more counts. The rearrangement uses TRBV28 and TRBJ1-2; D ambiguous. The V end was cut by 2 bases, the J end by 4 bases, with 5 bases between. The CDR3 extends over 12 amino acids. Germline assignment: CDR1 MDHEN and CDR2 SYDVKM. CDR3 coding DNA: TGTGCCAGCAGTTTAGGCAGCTATGGCTACACCTTC. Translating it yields CASSLGSYGYTF.

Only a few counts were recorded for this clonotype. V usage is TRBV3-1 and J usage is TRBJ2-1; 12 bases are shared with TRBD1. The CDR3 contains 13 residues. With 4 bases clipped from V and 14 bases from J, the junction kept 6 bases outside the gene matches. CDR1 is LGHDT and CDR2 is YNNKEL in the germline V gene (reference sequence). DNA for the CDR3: TGTGCCAGCAGCCCCCGGGACAGGGGGCTGAAGTTCTTC. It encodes CASSPRDRGLKFF.

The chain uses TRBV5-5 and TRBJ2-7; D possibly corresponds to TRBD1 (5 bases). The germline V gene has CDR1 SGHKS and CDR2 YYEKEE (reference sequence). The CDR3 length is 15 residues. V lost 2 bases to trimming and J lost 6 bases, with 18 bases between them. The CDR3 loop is CASSFFDSTFREQYF. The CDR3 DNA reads TGTGCCAGCAGCTTTTTCGACAGCACCTTTCGCGAGCAGTACTTC.

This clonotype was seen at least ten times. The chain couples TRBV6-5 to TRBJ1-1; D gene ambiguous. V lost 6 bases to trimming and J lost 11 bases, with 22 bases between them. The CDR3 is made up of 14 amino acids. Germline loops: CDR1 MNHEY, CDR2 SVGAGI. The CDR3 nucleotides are TGTGCCAGCAGAACCCAGGCGCAATTGTTTAGGGCTTTCTTT. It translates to CASRTQAQLFRAFF.

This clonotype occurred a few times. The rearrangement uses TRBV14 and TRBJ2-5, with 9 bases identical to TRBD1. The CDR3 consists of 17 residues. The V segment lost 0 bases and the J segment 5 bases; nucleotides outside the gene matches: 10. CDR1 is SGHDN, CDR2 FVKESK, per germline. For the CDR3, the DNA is TGTGCCAGCAGCCAAGACGTGAGAAGGACAGGGGACGAGACCCAGTACTTC. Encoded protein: CASSQDVRRTGDETQYF. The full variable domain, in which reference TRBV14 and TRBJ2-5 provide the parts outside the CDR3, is EAGVTQFPSHSVIEKGQTVTLRCDPISGHDNLYWYRRVMGKEIKFLLHFVKESKQDESGMPNNRFLAERTGGTYSTLKVQPAELEDSGVYFCASSQDVRRTGDETQYFGPGTRLLVL.

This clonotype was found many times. The CDR3 here is CASSRRTVDNSPLHF. In DNA, the CDR3 is TGCGCCAGCAGCCGTAGGACCGTCGATAATTCACCCCTCCACTTT. The rearrangement joins TRBV5-1 to TRBJ1-6; D gene ambiguous. Germline V lookup: CDR1 SGHRS, CDR2 YFSETQ. Trimming cost V 4 bases and J 5 bases, with 13 bases left between them. This CDR3 has 15 amino acids. The variable domain in full, completed from reference TRBV5-1 and TRBJ1-6, reads KAGVTQTPRYLIKTRGQQVTLSCSPISGHRSVSWYQQTPGQGLQFLFEYFSETQRNKGNFPGRFSGRQFSNSRSEMNVSTLELGDSALYLCASSRRTVDNSPLHFGNGTRLTVT.

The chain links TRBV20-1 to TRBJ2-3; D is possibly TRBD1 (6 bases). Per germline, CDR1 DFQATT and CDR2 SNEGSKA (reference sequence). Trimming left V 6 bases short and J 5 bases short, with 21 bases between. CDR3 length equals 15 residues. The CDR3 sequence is CSARGSSFLVDTQYF. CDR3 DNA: TGCAGTGCCAGGGGTTCTAGTTTTTTGGTAGATACGCAGTATTTT.

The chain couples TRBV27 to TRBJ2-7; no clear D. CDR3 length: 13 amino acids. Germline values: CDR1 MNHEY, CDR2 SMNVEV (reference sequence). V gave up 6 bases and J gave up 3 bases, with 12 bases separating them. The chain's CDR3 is CASRYTGDYEQYF. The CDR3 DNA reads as TGTGCCAGCAGATATACTGGGGACTACGAGCAGTACTTC.

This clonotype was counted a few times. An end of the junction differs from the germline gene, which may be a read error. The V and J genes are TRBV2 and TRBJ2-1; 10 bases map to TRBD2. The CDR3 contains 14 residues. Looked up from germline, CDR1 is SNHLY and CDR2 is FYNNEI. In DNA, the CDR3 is TGTGCCAGCAGTGGGACTAGCGGCTTGCAAATAAGAGTCTTC. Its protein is CASSGTSGLQIRVF.

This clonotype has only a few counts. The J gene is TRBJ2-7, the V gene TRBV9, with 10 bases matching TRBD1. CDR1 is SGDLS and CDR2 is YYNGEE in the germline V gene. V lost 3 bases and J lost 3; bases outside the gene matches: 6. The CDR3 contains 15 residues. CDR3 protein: CASSERDRGFYEQYF. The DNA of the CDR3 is TGTGCCAGCAGCGAGCGGGACAGGGGATTCTACGAGCAGTACTTC.

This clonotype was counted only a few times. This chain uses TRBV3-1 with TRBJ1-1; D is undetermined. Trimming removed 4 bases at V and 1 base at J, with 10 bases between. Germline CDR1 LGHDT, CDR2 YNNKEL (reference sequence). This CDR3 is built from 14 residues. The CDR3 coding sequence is TGTGCCAGCAGCCGATGGACCCGGAACACTGAAGCTTTCTTT. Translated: CASSRWTRNTEAFF.

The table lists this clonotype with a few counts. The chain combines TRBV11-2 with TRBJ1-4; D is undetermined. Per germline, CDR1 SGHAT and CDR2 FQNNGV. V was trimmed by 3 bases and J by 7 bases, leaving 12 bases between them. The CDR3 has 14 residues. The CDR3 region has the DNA TGTGCCAGCAGCTTCTTGGGCCGGAGTGAAAAACTGTTTTTT. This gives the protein CASSFLGRSEKLFF.

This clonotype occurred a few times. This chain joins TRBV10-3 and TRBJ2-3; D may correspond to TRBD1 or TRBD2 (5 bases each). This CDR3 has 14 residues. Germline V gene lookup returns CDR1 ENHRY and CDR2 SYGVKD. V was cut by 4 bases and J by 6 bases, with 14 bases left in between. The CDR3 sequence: CAISAGRESDTQYF. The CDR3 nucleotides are TGTGCCATCAGTGCGGGACGCGAATCGGATACGCAGTATTTT.

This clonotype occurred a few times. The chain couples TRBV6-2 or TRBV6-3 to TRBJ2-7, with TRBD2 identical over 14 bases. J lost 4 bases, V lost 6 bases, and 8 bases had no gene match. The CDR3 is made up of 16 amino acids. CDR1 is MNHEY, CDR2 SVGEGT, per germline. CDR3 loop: CASSPGTSGRRYEQYF. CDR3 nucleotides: TGTGCCAGCAGCCCTGGGACTAGCGGGAGAAGGTACGAGCAGTACTTC.

Here the CDR3 reads CSVEREGRDEQYF. The CDR3 DNA is TGCAGCGTCGAGCGGGAGGGAAGGGATGAGCAGTACTTC. This chain connects TRBV29-1 to TRBJ2-7; 10 bases align to TRBD2. Per the germline V gene, CDR1 is SQVTM and CDR2 is ANQGSEA. V shed 6 bases, J shed 7 bases, and the junction held 9 bases outside the gene matches. The CDR3 loop spans 13 amino acids.

The CDR3 here is CASSGGTSGGFSTDTQYF. As DNA, the CDR3 is TGTGCCAGCAGCGGCGGGACTAGCGGGGGGTTTAGCACAGATACGCAGTATTTT. The chain links TRBV5-5 to TRBJ2-3, with 15 nucleotides matching TRBD2. V dropped 4 bases and J dropped 0; count of bases not matched to a gene: 6. There are 18 residues in the CDR3. Per the germline V gene, CDR1 is SGHKS and CDR2 is YYEKEE (reference sequence).